The 31 T cell receptor beta chains reported below all come from one sample, sequenced in a study of T cell repertoires in cytomegalovirus infection. Their cognate antigens are unknown. TCRdb ran MiXCR on the reads and lists one entry per CDR3 protein. The sample includes 830,000 or so distinct CDR3 sequences, approximately 29% seen only once; the top ten take 9.5% to 15%. The specimen comprised cultured CD8+ T cells from PBMCs, sampled from culture after CMV antigen stimulation. Every receptor here comes from a human donor in good health (CMV status not recorded). Some clones in this sample may be carry-over from other donors' samples.

The chain joins TRBV6-1 to TRBJ2-1, with TRBD2 matching over 8 bases. J gave up 7 bases and V 6 bases, and 11 bases lay outside the gene matches. CDR1 MNHNS and CDR2 SASEGT come from the germline V gene. The CDR3 is 15 residues long. CDR3 DNA: TGTGCCAGCAGATCGCCGGGACTAGGACGTAATGAGCAGTTCTTC. Protein: CASRSPGLGRNEQFF.

The genes are TRBV10-3 and TRBJ2-7, with no clear D. V gave up 3 bases and J gave up 4 bases, with 10 bases separating them. The CDR3 has 13 amino acids. The germline gives CDR1 ENHRY, CDR2 SYGVKD. The CDR3 reads CAISDEDRYEQYF. The CDR3 DNA follows: TGTGCCATCAGTGACGAGGACCGGTACGAGCAGTACTTC.

J is TRBJ2-1 and V is TRBV27; 8 nucleotides agree with TRBD2. The CDR3 loop spans 14 amino acids. The junction had 11 bases not matched to a gene; V was cut back by 6 bases and J by 10 bases. Germline V gene data show CDR1 as MNHEY and CDR2 as SMNVEV (reference sequence). This CDR3 reads CASRPGLVNVEQFF. The CDR3, as DNA: TGTGCCAGCAGACCGGGACTAGTGAACGTCGAGCAGTTCTTC.

The rearrangement uses TRBV4-1 and TRBJ2-1; unclear D gene. This CDR3 contains 15 residues. The V gene lost 2 bases and the J gene lost 5 bases, with 13 bases spanning the gap. CDR1 MGHRA and CDR2 YSYEKL come from the germline V gene. The CDR3 bases are TGCGCCAGCAGCCAATACCGGGCCGACAACAATGAGCAGTTCTTC. Its translation: CASSQYRADNNEQFF.

This clonotype was seen once. This chain uses TRBV2 with TRBJ1-5; 8 nucleotides line up with TRBD1. In germline, CDR1 is SNHLY, CDR2 FYNNEI. The CDR3 is 14 residues long. The V gene end was trimmed by 5 bases and the J gene end by 7 bases; junction bases not matched to a gene: 7. CDR3: CASSRQGFGQPQHF. As DNA, the CDR3 is TGTGCCAGCAGTCGACAGGGGTTCGGGCAGCCCCAGCATTTT. The full variable domain, in which reference TRBV2 and TRBJ1-5 provide the parts outside the CDR3, is EPEVTQTPSHQVTQMGQEVILRCVPISNHLYFYWYRQILGQKVEFLVSFYNNEISEKSEIFDDQFSVERPDGSNFTLKIRSTKLEDSAMYFCASSRQGFGQPQHFGDGTRLSIL.

V gene TRBV9 combines with J gene TRBJ2-7; tentatively, D is TRBD2 (5 bases). Per germline, CDR1 SGDLS and CDR2 YYNGEE. V was cut by 3 bases and J by 3 bases, with 10 bases left in between. The CDR3 consists of 13 residues. The CDR3 here is CASSGPEDYEQYF. CDR3 nucleotides: TGTGCCAGCAGCGGGCCGGAGGACTACGAGCAGTACTTC. The variable domain in full, completed from reference TRBV9 and TRBJ2-7, reads DSGVTQTPKHLITATGQRVTLRCSPRSGDLSVYWYQQSLDQGLQFLIQYYNGEERAKGNILERFSAQQFPDLHSELNLSSLELGDSALYFCASSGPEDYEQYFGPGTRLTVT.

The table lists this clonotype with a few counts. This sequence joins TRBV4-2 and TRBJ2-7, with D perhaps TRBD2 (6 bases). CDR1 is LGHNA and CDR2 is YNFKEQ in the germline V gene. V lost 0 bases and J 0 bases, leaving 21 bases between the germline ends. The CDR3 has 19 residues. CDR3 residues: CASSQDGTSNPASSYEQYF. Written as DNA, the CDR3 is TGTGCCAGCAGCCAAGACGGGACTTCAAACCCTGCTAGCTCCTACGAGCAGTACTTC.

This clonotype occurred a few times. The CDR3, as DNA: TGTGCCAGCAGTTACCCCGGGACAGGGGTCCCCGAGCAGTACGTC. Translation gives CASSYPGTGVPEQYV. The V gene is TRBV6-2 or TRBV6-3, the J gene TRBJ2-7; 10 positions agree with TRBD1. CDR1 and CDR2 from the germline V gene are MNHEY and SVGEGT. The CDR3 contains 15 residues. The ends lost 2 bases at V and 6 bases at J; junction bases unmatched: 7.

This clonotype was seen more than once but under ten times. The CDR3 DNA sequence: TGTGCCAGCAGTTCCGAAGCGGGACACTATGGCTACACCTTC. Translation gives CASSSEAGHYGYTF. This chain connects TRBV27 to TRBJ1-2; D may be TRBD1 (5 bases). Trimming pared 4 bases from V and 3 bases from J, leaving 12 bases between. The CDR3 runs 14 residues. Germline loops: CDR1 MNHEY, CDR2 SMNVEV (reference sequence).

This chain connects TRBV2 to TRBJ1-2, with D unclear. Germline values: CDR1 SNHLY, CDR2 FYNNEI. V lost 8 bases and J lost 6, with 10 bases in between. This CDR3 is 11 amino acids long. Written as DNA, the CDR3 is TGTGCCAGCCTGGAGGAGAATGGCTACACCTTC. Protein sequence: CASLEENGYTF.

Regarding this clonotype: Mismatch with germline at one junction end may stem from a read error. CDR3 nucleotides: TGTGCCAGCAGCTTATTTGGGACGAACAATGGGCAGTTCTTC. Protein product: CASSLFGTNNGQFF. This chain connects TRBV7-6 to TRBJ2-1; D is possibly TRBD1 or TRBD2 (5 bases each). There are 14 residues in the CDR3. Germline values: CDR1 SGHVS, CDR2 FNYEAQ.

The chain links TRBV27 to TRBJ2-5; weak D call: TRBD2 (6 bases). CDR1 MNHEY and CDR2 SMNVEV come from the germline V gene (reference sequence). Trimming cost V 5 bases and J 2 bases, with 12 bases left between them. This CDR3 is 14 amino acids long. This chain's CDR3 is CASSILGGQETQYF. The CDR3 nucleotides are TGTGCCAGCAGTATCCTTGGGGGGCAAGAGACCCAGTACTTC.

This chain uses TRBV6-6 with TRBJ1-1, with D tentatively TRBD1 (5 bases). Per germline, CDR1 MNHNY and CDR2 SVGAGI (reference sequence). V was clipped by 8 bases and J by 3 bases, with 13 bases between them. CDR3 length: 13 residues. The CDR3 coding sequence is TGTGCCAGCGGGATCGGGGCGGACACTGAAGCTTTCTTT. Amino acid sequence: CASGIGADTEAFF.

The CDR3 here is CASRIGSSIGYTF. The CDR3 DNA is TGTGCCAGTAGAATCGGATCTTCTATTGGCTACACCTTC. The V call is TRBV19, the J call TRBJ1-2; D gene unclear. Trimming pared 6 bases from V and 7 bases from J, leaving 15 bases between. CDR1 is LNHDA, CDR2 SQIVND, per germline (reference sequence). CDR3 length: 13 residues.

V gene TRBV5-4 combines with J gene TRBJ1-1; 8 bases fit TRBD1. Germline-derived CDR1 and CDR2 are SGHNT and YYREEE (reference sequence). The CDR3 totals 13 residues. Losses at the gene ends were 5 bases for V and 4 bases for J; bases not matched to a gene: 4. Here the CDR3 DNA reads TGTGCCAGCAGGGCAGGGGGCGGCACTGAAGCTTTCTTT. Translating it yields CASRAGGGTEAFF.

The chain carries TRBV6-6 and TRBJ1-2; D perhaps matches TRBD1 (5 bases). The V end lost 6 bases, the J end lost 2 bases, and 16 bases lay between the germline ends. The CDR3 sequence is 15 residues long. Germline CDR1 is MNHNY and CDR2 is SVGAGI (reference sequence). This CDR3 reads CASSQGPGTNYGYTF. DNA of the CDR3: TGTGCCAGCAGCCAGGGACCGGGTACGAACTATGGCTACACCTTC.

A remark on this clonotype: One end of the junction is discordant with germline, which a read error may explain. The chain has TRBV7-2 and TRBJ1-5; 9 bases fit TRBD1. Per germline, CDR1 SGHTA and CDR2 FQGNSA. The CDR3 totals 13 residues. In nucleotides, the CDR3 is TGTGCCAGCAGCTTAGAGGGACAGGGACCTTGTGGTTTT. It translates to CASSLEGQGPCGF.

V and J are TRBV5-1 and TRBJ2-5; the D is unclear. This CDR3 spans 16 amino acids. Germline CDR1 and CDR2: SGHRS and YFSETQ. The ends were cut back, 0 bases at V and 2 bases at J, with 14 bases in the middle. The CDR3 DNA follows: TGCGCCAGCAGCTTGGATCTAAGAACCCGACAAGAGACCCAGTACTTC. Translation gives CASSLDLRTRQETQYF. Full variable domain (remainder filled in from reference TRBV5-1 and TRBJ2-5): KAGVTQTPRYLIKTRGQQVTLSCSPISGHRSVSWYQQTPGQGLQFLFEYFSETQRNKGNFPGRFSGRQFSNSRSEMNVSTLELGDSALYLCASSLDLRTRQETQYFGPGTRLLVL.

This clonotype showed up just a few times. The J gene is TRBJ1-1, the V gene TRBV20-1, with no clear D. V dropped 4 bases and J dropped 8 bases, with 14 bases sitting between them. The CDR3 is made up of 12 amino acids. The germline V gene encodes CDR1 DFQATT and CDR2 SNEGSKA (reference sequence). CDR3 in amino acids: CSATSLLEEAFF. CDR3 bases: TGCAGTGCTACCTCCCTCCTAGAGGAAGCTTTCTTT.

Concerning this clonotype itself: Its ends do not fully match the called genes, so a read error is possible. The chain employs TRBV5-6 and TRBJ2-1; D call uncertain. This CDR3 comprises 13 residues. Germline assignment: CDR1 SGHDT and CDR2 YYEEEE. The CDR3 sequence is CANSLEPEAEQFF. CDR3 DNA sequence: TGTGCCAACAGCTTGGAACCCGAGGCTGAGCAGTTCTTC.

This clonotype was found many times. The V and J genes are TRBV7-6 and TRBJ2-7; 8 bases match TRBD1. V gave up 5 bases and J gave up 4 bases; unmatched junction bases: 7. Germline CDR1 is SGHVS and CDR2 is FNYEAQ. This CDR3 is built from 14 residues. CDR3 sequence (DNA): TGTGCCAGCAGCCTGGACAGGGATTTTTACGAGCAGTACTTC. Protein: CASSLDRDFYEQYF.

The chain combines TRBV6-2 or TRBV6-3 with TRBJ2-7; 8 bases match TRBD1. V gave up 0 bases and J gave up 3 bases; unmatched junction bases: 4. The CDR3 is 15 amino acids. Germline assignment: CDR1 MNHEY and CDR2 SVGEGT. CDR3 region: CASSYSGRGRYEQYV. The CDR3 nucleotides are TGTGCCAGCAGTTACTCGGGCAGGGGGCGCTACGAGCAGTACGTC.

Only a few counts were recorded for this clonotype. The chain has TRBV6-1 and TRBJ1-1; D remains ambiguous. This CDR3 is 13 amino acids long. The V end lost 5 bases, the J end lost 4 bases, and 11 bases lay between the germline ends. Germline V gene lookup returns CDR1 MNHNS and CDR2 SASEGT. The CDR3: CASSWAEGTEAFF. In DNA, the CDR3 is TGTGCCAGCAGTTGGGCCGAGGGCACTGAAGCTTTCTTT.

This chain links TRBV4-1 with TRBJ2-7; 7 nucleotides line up with TRBD1. The CDR3 runs 14 residues. Trimming removed 3 bases from V and 3 bases from J; junction bases left unmatched: 5. Looked up from germline, CDR1 is MGHRA and CDR2 is YSYEKL. CDR3 amino acids: CASSQERQGYEQYF. The CDR3 nucleotides are TGCGCCAGCAGCCAGGAGCGACAGGGCTACGAGCAGTACTTC.

This clonotype has just a few counts. The rearrangement uses TRBV7-9 and TRBJ1-5, with unresolved D. The CDR3 loop spans 15 amino acids. Germline V CDR1 and CDR2: SEHNR, FQNEAQ (reference sequence). Trimming took off 5 bases at V and 3 bases at J, with 14 bases between the two ends. The CDR3 reads CASSAEEEPNQPQHF. The CDR3 nucleotides read TGTGCCAGCAGCGCAGAAGAAGAGCCCAATCAGCCCCAGCATTTT.

The chain combines TRBV18 with TRBJ2-7; TRBD1 agrees at 9 bases. Per the germline V gene, CDR1 is KGHSH and CDR2 is LQKENI. The CDR3 sequence is 15 residues long. The trim removed 3 bases at V and 5 bases at J, leaving 8 bases unmatched. CDR3 region: CASSPETGGGHEQYV. DNA for the CDR3: TGTGCCAGCTCACCGGAGACAGGGGGGGGCCACGAGCAGTACGTC.

The sample holds many counts of this clonotype. The chain recombines TRBV7-6 with TRBJ2-1, with TRBD2 identical over 9 bases. The ends lost 6 bases at V and 6 bases at J; junction bases unmatched: 3. Germline V gene data show CDR1 as SGHVS and CDR2 as FNYEAQ. This CDR3 is 13 amino acids long. The CDR3 DNA is TGTGCCAGCAGTCTAGCGGGGCTCAATGAGCAGTTCTTC. Protein sequence: CASSLAGLNEQFF.

This clonotype was picked up a small number of times. The chain is built from TRBV6-1 and TRBJ2-5, with a tentative D call TRBD1 (5 bases). Per the germline V gene, CDR1 is MNHNS and CDR2 is SASEGT. This CDR3 contains 11 residues. The ends were cut back, 5 bases at V and 7 bases at J, with 8 bases in the middle. The CDR3 coding sequence is TGTGCCAGCAGTCAAAGGGGGACCCAGTACTTC. Protein: CASSQRGTQYF.

The chain has TRBV4-3 and TRBJ2-1; TRBD1 matches 12 bases. V gave up 1 base and J gave up 1 base; unmatched junction bases: 11. Germline V gives CDR1 LGHNA, CDR2 YSLEER. This CDR3 has 20 amino acids. The CDR3 DNA sequence: TGCGCCAGCAGCCAAGTACCCCAAGGGACAGGGGGCGCTTCCTACAATGAGCAGTTCTTC. Protein sequence: CASSQVPQGTGGASYNEQFF.

This clonotype appeared many times. J is TRBJ2-4 and V is TRBV7-8; 8 positions agree with TRBD2. The V and J ends lost 1 base and 9 bases, in that order; junction bases with no gene match: 2. Germline CDR1 reads SGHVS; CDR2 reads FQNEAQ. This CDR3 contains 13 residues. DNA for the CDR3: TGTGCCAGCAGCTTAGACGGGGGGGTCATTCAGTACTTC. This sequence encodes CASSLDGGVIQYF.

The chain employs TRBV19 and TRBJ2-2; 7 bases agree with TRBD1. Germline V gene lookup returns CDR1 LNHDA and CDR2 SQIVND (reference sequence). CDR3 length equals 16 residues. Trimming took 9 bases from V and 0 from J; bases not matched to a gene: 10. The CDR3 sequence is CASRPRQGSNTGELFF. For the CDR3, the DNA is TGTGCCAGCCGGCCCCGACAGGGTTCGAACACCGGGGAGCTGTTTTTT.